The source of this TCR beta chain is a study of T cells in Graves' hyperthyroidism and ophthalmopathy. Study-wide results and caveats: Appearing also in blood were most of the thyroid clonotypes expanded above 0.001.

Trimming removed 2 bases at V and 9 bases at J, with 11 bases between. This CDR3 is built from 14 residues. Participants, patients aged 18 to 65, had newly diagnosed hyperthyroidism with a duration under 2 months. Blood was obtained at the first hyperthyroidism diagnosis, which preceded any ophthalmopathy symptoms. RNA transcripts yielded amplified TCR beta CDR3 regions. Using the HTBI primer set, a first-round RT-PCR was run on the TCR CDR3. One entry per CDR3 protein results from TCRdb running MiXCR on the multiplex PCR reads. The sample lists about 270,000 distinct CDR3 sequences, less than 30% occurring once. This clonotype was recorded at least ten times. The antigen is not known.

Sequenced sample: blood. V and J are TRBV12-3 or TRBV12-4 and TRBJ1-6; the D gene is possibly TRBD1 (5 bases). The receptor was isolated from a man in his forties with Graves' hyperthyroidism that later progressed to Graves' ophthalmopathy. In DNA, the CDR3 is TGTGCCAGCAGTTTAATGGTGGGGCGTTCACCCCTCCACTTT. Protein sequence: CASSLMVGRSPLHF.